The next 19 T cell receptor beta chains were all read from a single sample in a study of blood T cell repertoires in COVID-19. Repertoires were generated with immunoSEQ multiplex PCR, while TCRdb's copy carries only in-frame clones and drops some. This table has about 300,000 clones, about 81% appearing once. Sequenced: peripheral blood. The receptors derive from a human donor with COVID-19, enrolled during active disease. The donor label of this sample is uncertain.

The genes are TRBV11-2 and TRBJ2-5; 10 nucleotides align to TRBD2. Germline V CDR1 and CDR2: SGHAT, FQNNGV. V lost 3 bases, J lost 3 bases, and 7 bases stayed unmatched. The CDR3 runs 16 residues. The CDR3 bases are TGTGCCAGCAGCTTTCTGGGGCTAGCGGGAGAAGAGACCCAGTACTTC. Amino acids: CASSFLGLAGEETQYF. Combining the CDR3 with reference TRBV11-2 and TRBJ2-5 gives the whole variable domain EAGVAQSPRYKIIEKRQSVAFWCNPISGHATLYWYQQILGQGPKLLIQFQNNGVVDDSQLPKDRFSAERLKGVDSTLKIQPAKLEDSAVYLCASSFLGLAGEETQYFGPGTRLLVL.

The genes are TRBV6-1 and TRBJ2-1; possible D gene TRBD1, 7 bases. This CDR3 has 14 amino acids. V lost 1 base to trimming and J lost 9 bases, with 13 bases between them. Germline V gene lookup returns CDR1 MNHNS and CDR2 SASEGT. CDR3 region: CASSEGNRGGEQFF. The CDR3 region has the DNA TGTGCCAGCAGTGAAGGGAACAGGGGAGGTGAGCAGTTCTTC.

The chain recombines TRBV28 with TRBJ2-7; tentative D call: TRBD2 (5 bases). This CDR3 has 15 residues. Germline V gene sequence: CDR1 MDHEN, CDR2 SYDVKM. V dropped 5 bases and J dropped 1 base, with 15 bases sitting between them. The CDR3 loop is CASSAGQRSSYEQYF. CDR3 DNA: TGTGCCAGCAGTGCGGGCCAGAGGAGTTCCTACGAGCAGTACTTC.

This clone was observed a few times. This rearrangement joins TRBV9 to TRBJ1-2, with a tentative D call TRBD1 (5 bases). V lost 3 bases and J lost 7, with 7 bases in between. The germline gives CDR1 SGDLS, CDR2 YYNGEE. The CDR3 runs to 11 residues. The CDR3, as DNA: TGTGCCAGCAGCGCGGGGGGTGGCTACACCTTC. Its translation is CASSAGGGYTF.

This chain uses TRBV28 with TRBJ2-5; 7 nucleotides line up with TRBD2. V lost 4 bases and J lost 7; bases outside the gene matches: 12. Germline CDR1 and CDR2: MDHEN and SYDVKM. This CDR3 contains 15 residues. CDR3 sequence reads: CASSSAPRSGGTQYF. The CDR3 DNA reads as TGTGCCAGCAGTTCCGCCCCGAGGTCGGGGGGGACCCAGTACTTC. The full variable domain, its missing parts supplied by reference TRBV28 and TRBJ2-5, is DVKVTQSSRYLVKRTGEKVFLECVQDMDHENMFWYRQDPGLGLRLIYFSYDVKMKEKGDIPEGYSVSREKKERFSLILESASTNQTSMYLCASSSAPRSGGTQYFGPGTRLLVL.

The J gene is TRBJ1-5, the V gene TRBV7-2, with D unresolved. This CDR3 spans 15 amino acids. Germline loops: CDR1 SGHTA, CDR2 FQGNSA. Trimming shortened V by 1 base and J by 8 bases, and 15 bases separated the two germline ends. CDR3 region: CASSLVGRRAEPQHF. CDR3 coding DNA: TGTGCCAGCAGCTTAGTGGGTAGGCGGGCGGAGCCCCAGCATTTT.

J is TRBJ2-3 and V is TRBV5-1, with 9 positions matching TRBD1. The CDR3 contains 16 residues. Trimming removed 5 bases from V and 2 bases from J; junction bases left unmatched: 9. Looked up from germline, CDR1 is SGHRS and CDR2 is YFSETQ. The CDR3 region has the DNA TGCGCCAGCAGAAGGGGACAGGGATTACTCACAGATACGCAGTATTTT. Its translation is CASRRGQGLLTDTQYF. The full variable domain, in which reference TRBV5-1 and TRBJ2-3 provide the parts outside the CDR3, is KAGVTQTPRYLIKTRGQQVTLSCSPISGHRSVSWYQQTPGQGLQFLFEYFSETQRNKGNFPGRFSGRQFSNSRSEMNVSTLELGDSALYLCASRRGQGLLTDTQYFGPGTRLTVL.

As DNA, the CDR3 is TGTGCCAGCAGCTTTGGGTCCGGCGGGAGCGCAGATACGCAGTATTTT. It translates to CASSFGSGGSADTQYF. The chain employs TRBV7-2 and TRBJ2-3; 7 bases align to TRBD2. The CDR3 has 16 amino acids. CDR1 is SGHTA and CDR2 is FQGNSA in the germline V gene. V gave up 3 bases and J gave up 4 bases; unmatched junction bases: 10.

The V and J genes are TRBV18 and TRBJ1-6; TRBD1 agrees at 7 bases. The germline V gene encodes CDR1 KGHSH and CDR2 LQKENI. There are 16 residues in the CDR3. V was pared by 3 bases and J by 6 bases, with 8 bases of the junction left unmatched. CDR3: CASSPGGEGANSPLHF. The CDR3 coding sequence is TGTGCCAGCTCACCCGGTGGTGAGGGGGCTAATTCACCCCTCCACTTT.

This chain connects TRBV29-1 to TRBJ1-2, with D maybe TRBD1 (6 bases). V was cut by 4 bases and J by 6 bases, with 12 bases left in between. The CDR3 is made up of 12 amino acids. The germline V gene has CDR1 SQVTM and CDR2 ANQGSEA. The CDR3 here is CSVVVGANGYTF. In nucleotides, the CDR3 is TGCAGCGTTGTGGTGGGGGCCAATGGCTACACCTTC.

As regards this clone: Other DNA sequences within the sample encode an identical CDR3. The gene calls are TRBV5-1 and TRBJ1-5, with D unresolved. V was pared by 0 bases and J by 4 bases, with 8 bases between. Germline V gene sequence: CDR1 SGHRS, CDR2 YFSETQ. CDR3 length equals 14 residues. CDR3: CASSLDGSNQPQHF. CDR3 DNA sequence: TGCGCCAGCAGCTTGGATGGGAGTAATCAGCCCCAGCATTTT.

The chain joins TRBV11-3 to TRBJ2-5, with a possible D match to TRBD1 (6 bases). Germline V gives CDR1 SGHNT, CDR2 YENEEA. CDR3 length: 13 amino acids. V gave up 4 bases and J gave up 2 bases, with 8 bases separating them. The CDR3 sequence is CASSSDRQETQYF. CDR3 nucleotide sequence: TGTGCCAGCAGCTCCGACAGGCAAGAGACCCAGTACTTC.

The genes are TRBV2 and TRBJ2-2; 7 bases are a match to TRBD1. Trimming at V came to 5 bases and at J to 4 bases, leaving 4 bases not matched to a gene. The CDR3 covers 14 residues. Per the germline V gene, CDR1 is SNHLY and CDR2 is FYNNEI. CDR3 in amino acids: CASSLDRTTGELFF. CDR3 DNA: TGTGCCAGCAGTCTGGACAGGACCACCGGGGAGCTGTTTTTT.

The chain couples TRBV19 to TRBJ1-3; a weak D match, TRBD1 (5 bases). Between the trimmed V and J ends, which lost 5 bases and 4 bases, there was a span of 12 bases. The CDR3 extends over 14 amino acids. Germline V gene sequence: CDR1 LNHDA, CDR2 SQIVND (reference sequence). The DNA of the CDR3 is TGTGCCAGTAGTGTGGACATTGACGGAAACACCATATATTTT. Translating it yields CASSVDIDGNTIYF.

The V gene is TRBV10-1, the J gene TRBJ2-1, with 10 bases lining up with TRBD2. The J segment lost 1 base and the V segment lost 8 bases, leaving 8 bases of the junction unmatched. This CDR3 comprises 16 residues. Per germline, CDR1 WNHNN and CDR2 SYGVQD (reference sequence). The CDR3 here is CASPWTSGPSYNEQFF. CDR3 nucleotides: TGCGCCAGCCCCTGGACTAGCGGCCCATCCTACAATGAGCAGTTCTTC.

This clone was counted a few times. The chain recombines TRBV11-2 with TRBJ1-1; TRBD1 might be the D (5 bases). V dropped 6 bases and J dropped 4 bases, with 21 bases sitting between them. In germline, CDR1 is SGHAT, CDR2 FQNNGV. The CDR3 contains 16 residues. The CDR3, as DNA: TGTGCCAGCAGGCGGCCGGGACTCTCCGGGGGCACTGAAGCTTTCTTT. It encodes CASRRPGLSGGTEAFF. Combining the CDR3 with reference TRBV11-2 and TRBJ1-1 gives the whole variable domain EAGVAQSPRYKIIEKRQSVAFWCNPISGHATLYWYQQILGQGPKLLIQFQNNGVVDDSQLPKDRFSAERLKGVDSTLKIQPAKLEDSAVYLCASRRPGLSGGTEAFFGQGTRLTVV.

This clone was observed a handful of times. The CDR3 region is CASGLQGTFTEAFF. DNA of the CDR3: TGTGCCAGTGGACTACAGGGGACCTTCACTGAAGCTTTCTTT. The gene calls are TRBV19 and TRBJ1-1; 7 bases map to TRBD1. Germline trimming cut 8 bases from V and 4 bases from J; bases unmatched to any gene: 10. The germline V gene encodes CDR1 LNHDA and CDR2 SQIVND (reference sequence). There are 14 residues in the CDR3.

This chain joins TRBV4-2 and TRBJ2-2; D is unresolved. The V gene lost 2 bases and the J gene lost 0 bases, with 7 bases spanning the gap. CDR1 is LGHNA, CDR2 YNFKEQ, per germline. The CDR3 consists of 15 residues. CDR3 residues: CASSQPTTNTGELFF. The CDR3, as DNA: TGTGCCAGCAGCCAACCTACTACGAACACCGGGGAGCTGTTTTTT.

The genes are TRBV5-6 and TRBJ2-3; a possible D gene is TRBD2 (6 bases). This CDR3 contains 16 residues. CDR1 and CDR2 from the germline V gene are SGHDT and YYEEEE. The V and J ends lost 4 bases and 6 bases respectively, with 21 bases between them. In DNA, the CDR3 is TGTGCCAGCAGCCCGTCTCTTGGACTCGGAGGGGATACGCAGTATTTT. It yields the protein CASSPSLGLGGDTQYF. Supplemented by reference TRBV5-6 and TRBJ2-3, the full variable domain reads DAGVTQSPTHLIKTRGQQVTLRCSPKSGHDTVSWYQQALGQGPQFIFQYYEEEERQRGNFPDRFSGHQFPNYSSELNVNALLLGDSALYLCASSPSLGLGGDTQYFGPGTRLTVL.